These T cell receptor beta chains were read from a single sample in a study of T-cell reconstitution after alpha-beta-depleted transplantation in children. TCRdb re-called the PCR reads through MiXCR, storing one row per CDR3 protein. The sample includes 250,000 to 400,000 distinct CDR3 sequences, approximately 20% of them seen just once. Sequencing was performed on PBMCs, mostly from graft donor cells, taken 180 days after TCRalphabeta/CD19-depleted stem cell transplant. The source of these receptors is a male patient younger than 18 who had a stem cell transplant for acute lymphoblastic leukemia, so the T cells may come from the graft donor. Both conserved end residues are part of each CDR3. D genes are given only for firm matches. A clone size is listed for some rows: how often the clone was seen (once, few, many), or a class if it is expanded.

J: TRBJ2-7; D: TRBD2; length: 15; size: once; V: TRBV4-1; DNA: TGCGCCAGCAGCCTAGTAGCGGGAGCTGGATACGAGCAGTACTTC; CDR3: CASSLVAGAGYEQYF
J: TRBJ1-2; D: -; length: 11; size: -; V: TRBV12-3/TRBV12-4; DNA: TGTGCCAGCAGTCCAGGTCGGGGCTACACCTTC; CDR3: CASSPGRGYTF
J: TRBJ1-1; D: -; length: 13; size: -; V: TRBV5-6; DNA: TGTGCCAGCAGCTTGAGTGATGGAACTGAAGCTTTCTTT; CDR3: CASSLSDGTEAFF
J: TRBJ1-5; D: -; length: 13; size: -; V: TRBV7-6; DNA: TGTGCCAGCAGCTTAGCCCACCCTCAGCCCCAGCATTTT; CDR3: CASSLAHPQPQHF
J: TRBJ2-7; D: -; length: 13; size: -; V: TRBV20-1; DNA: TGCAGTGGCCGCCCCGGGACCTCCTACGAGCAGTACTTC; CDR3: CSGRPGTSYEQYF
J: TRBJ2-3; D: -; length: 14; size: -; V: TRBV29-1; DNA: TGCAGCGTTGCCGGGACGGGCAGGAGGTATACGCAGTATTTT; CDR3: CSVAGTGRRYTQYF
J: TRBJ2-3; D: -; length: 14; size: few; V: TRBV29-1; DNA: TGCAGCGTTGAAGGGGGCAGGCAAGGAGATACGCAGTATTTT; CDR3: CSVEGGRQGDTQYF
J: TRBJ2-7; D: -; length: 11; size: -; V: TRBV5-6; DNA: TGTGCCAGCAGCTTCCTAGCGAAGCAGTACTTC; CDR3: CASSFLAKQYF
J: TRBJ1-6; D: TRBD1; length: 14; size: few; V: TRBV20-1; DNA: TGCAGTGCTAGAGCCTACAGGGGTCGGTCACCCCTCCACTTT; CDR3: CSARAYRGRSPLHF
J: TRBJ1-1; D: TRBD1; length: 17; size: few; V: TRBV7-9; DNA: TGTGCCAGCAGCTTACGCAGAACAAGGGGGCCGAACACTGAAGCTTTCTTT; CDR3: CASSLRRTRGPNTEAFF
J: TRBJ1-6; D: -; length: 16; size: -; V: TRBV5-1; DNA: TGCGCCAGCAGCTTTATGGTGGGAACCTATAATTCACCCCTCCACTTT; CDR3: CASSFMVGTYNSPLHF
J: TRBJ1-2; D: -; length: 18; size: -; V: TRBV5-1; DNA: TGCGCCAGCAGCCCCGGTAGGGGTTTACTGAGAGCTAACTATGGCTACACCTTC; CDR3: CASSPGRGLLRANYGYTF
J: TRBJ2-5; D: TRBD2; length: 15; size: -; V: TRBV4-2; DNA: TGTGCCAGCTCCTTAATCCGGGAGGTGCAGGAGACCCAGTACTTC; CDR3: CASSLIREVQETQYF
J: TRBJ1-2; D: -; length: 18; size: few; V: TRBV5-1; DNA: TGCGCCAGCAGCTTGGAACCAGGAACGACGGTGCTAGGGTATGGCTACACCTTC; CDR3: CASSLEPGTTVLGYGYTF
J: TRBJ1-5; D: TRBD1; length: 17; size: -; V: TRBV12-3/TRBV12-4; DNA: TGTGCCAGCAGATCCGGGACAGGGGGCGCGAGCAATCAGCCCCAGCATTTT; CDR3: CASRSGTGGASNQPQHF
J: TRBJ1-1; D: -; length: 14; size: few; V: TRBV3-1; DNA: TGTGCCAGCAGCCATAATACAATGAACACTGAAGCTTTCTTT; CDR3: CASSHNTMNTEAFF
J: TRBJ1-4; D: -; length: 16; size: few; V: TRBV5-5; DNA: TGTGCCAGCAGCTTGGGGGACCAAACATTGGGGGAAAAACTGTTTTTT; CDR3: CASSLGDQTLGEKLFF
J: TRBJ2-3; D: TRBD2; length: 15; size: -; V: TRBV3-1; DNA: TGTGCCAGCAGAGCCACTAGCGGGAGAGGAGATACGCAGTATTTT; CDR3: CASRATSGRGDTQYF
J: TRBJ2-1; D: TRBD2; length: 14; size: -; V: TRBV5-1; DNA: TGCGCCAGCAGCCTCAAGGTACTAGCGGGAGAGCAGTTCTTC; CDR3: CASSLKVLAGEQFF
J: TRBJ1-1; D: -; length: 12; size: -; V: TRBV29-1; DNA: TGCAGCGCTTGGAGGATGAACACTGAAGCTTTCTTT; CDR3: CSAWRMNTEAFF
J: TRBJ1-4; D: -; length: 12; size: few; V: TRBV29-1; DNA: TGCAGCGCCCGCCAGGGAGACGAAAAACTGTTTTTT; CDR3: CSARQGDEKLFF
J: TRBJ2-5; D: TRBD1; length: 16; size: -; V: TRBV5-4; DNA: TGTGCCAGCAGCGGACGGGACAGGGGATCGTTGGAGACCCAGTACTTC; CDR3: CASSGRDRGSLETQYF
J: TRBJ2-7; D: -; length: 14; size: many; V: TRBV5-1; DNA: TGCGCCAGCAGCTTGATGGCTAGCAACTACGAGCAGTACTTC; CDR3: CASSLMASNYEQYF
J: TRBJ2-3; D: -; length: 15; size: -; V: TRBV7-6; DNA: TGTGCCAGCAGCTTATGGGGCGGGAATCGAGATACGCAGTATTTT; CDR3: CASSLWGGNRDTQYF
J: TRBJ2-2; D: TRBD2; length: 15; size: -; V: TRBV11-3; DNA: TGTGCCAGCAGCTCCCGCGGGGGGGAAGGCGGGGAGCTGTTTTTT; CDR3: CASSSRGGEGGELFF
J: TRBJ2-1; D: -; length: 16; size: -; V: TRBV10-3; DNA: TGTGCCATCAGTGAGTCGAATCGGGAGCTCTACAATGAGCAGTTCTTC; CDR3: CAISESNRELYNEQFF
J: TRBJ1-2; D: -; length: 15; size: -; V: TRBV7-9; DNA: TGTGCCAGCAGCTTAACAGGCAGGGTTAACTATGGCTACACCTTC; CDR3: CASSLTGRVNYGYTF
J: TRBJ2-1; D: -; length: 16; size: few; V: TRBV7-9; DNA: TGTGCCAGCAGCTTAGACCCGAGGTCTACGGGGAATGAGCAGTTCTTC; CDR3: CASSLDPRSTGNEQFF
J: TRBJ1-1; D: -; length: 15; size: -; V: TRBV12-3/TRBV12-4; DNA: TGTGCCAGCAGTTCCTTAGGTTCGGGATTGGTCGAAGCTTTCTTT; CDR3: CASSSLGSGLVEAFF
J: TRBJ1-5; D: TRBD1; length: 13; size: -; V: TRBV12-3/TRBV12-4; DNA: TGTGCCAGCAGAACAGGGGAAGGTCAGCCCCAGCATTTT; CDR3: CASRTGEGQPQHF
J: TRBJ2-4; D: -; length: 10; size: -; V: TRBV29-1; DNA: TGCAGCGAGTACGGGACCCGCGTTCGCTTC; CDR3: CSEYGTRVRF
J: TRBJ2-3; D: -; length: 13; size: few; V: TRBV20-1; DNA: TGCAGCCTTGGGCGGGAAGGAAAAGATACGCAGTATTTT; CDR3: CSLGREGKDTQYF
J: TRBJ2-7; D: -; length: 13; size: -; V: TRBV5-1; DNA: TGCGCCAGCAGCTTTGGGGACATCGACGAGCAGTACTTC; CDR3: CASSFGDIDEQYF
J: TRBJ2-7; D: -; length: 14; size: -; V: TRBV5-1; DNA: TGCGCCAGCAGCTTGGCCGCTAGCGTCCACGAGCAGTACTTC; CDR3: CASSLAASVHEQYF
J: TRBJ2-1; D: TRBD2; length: 17; size: -; V: TRBV5-1; DNA: TGCGCCAGCACGGGCAGAGGACTAGCGGGTGCATACAATGAGCAGTTCTTC; CDR3: CASTGRGLAGAYNEQFF
J: TRBJ2-5; D: -; length: 14; size: -; V: TRBV7-9; DNA: TGTGCCAGCAGCTTACCGGGTGTCCAAGAGACCCAGTACTTC; CDR3: CASSLPGVQETQYF
J: TRBJ2-1; D: -; length: 14; size: -; V: TRBV5-1; DNA: TGCGCCAGCAGCGTTGAGACTAGTTACAATGAGCAGTTATTC; CDR3: CASSVETSYNEQLF
J: TRBJ2-5; D: TRBD2; length: 17; size: -; V: TRBV28; DNA: TGTGCCAGCAGTTTAACCCAGGGTAGCGGGAGGAGGGAGACCCAGTACTTC; CDR3: CASSLTQGSGRRETQYF